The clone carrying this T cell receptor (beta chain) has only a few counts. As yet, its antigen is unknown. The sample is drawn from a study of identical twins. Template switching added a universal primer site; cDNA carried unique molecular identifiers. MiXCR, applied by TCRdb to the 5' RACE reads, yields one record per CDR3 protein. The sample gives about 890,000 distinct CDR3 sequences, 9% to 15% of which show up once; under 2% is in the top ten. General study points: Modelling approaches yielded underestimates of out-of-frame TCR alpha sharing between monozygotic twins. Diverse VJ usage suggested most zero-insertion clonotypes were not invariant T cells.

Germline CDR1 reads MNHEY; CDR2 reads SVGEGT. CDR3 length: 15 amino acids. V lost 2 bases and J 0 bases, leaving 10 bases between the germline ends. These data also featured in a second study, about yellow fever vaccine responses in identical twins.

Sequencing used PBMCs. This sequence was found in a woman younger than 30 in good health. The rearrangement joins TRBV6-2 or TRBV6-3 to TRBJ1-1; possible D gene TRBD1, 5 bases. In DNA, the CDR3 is TGTGCCAGCAGTTACCCAAGGGGAATGAACACTGAAGCTTTCTTT. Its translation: CASSYPRGMNTEAFF.